A selection of T cell receptor beta chains follows, all from one sample in a study of cytomegalovirus exposure and HLA in healthy donors. The assay was immunoSEQ multiplex PCR, and TCRdb's table has in-frame clones only and misses some. The sample holds approximately 150,000 clones; 60% to 80% are singletons and the top ten take 1.7%. The sample was PBMCs. The receptors here all came from a woman in her twenties or thirties in good health and CMV-seronegative. Both conserved end residues are part of each CDR3. The D gene is left open where the match is weak. Expanded clones get a size class; other rows say once, few or many, or leave the size out.

TRBD2	NA	TRBJ2-3	TRBV2	TGTGCCAGCGGCAGGACTAGCGGGGGAAGGAGCACAGATACGCAGTATTTT	CASGRTSGGRSTDTQYF
NA	NA	TRBJ1-1	TRBV25-1	TGTGCCAGCAGCTACTCGACCAGGACTGAAGCTTTCTTT	CASSYSTRTEAFF
NA	NA	TRBJ2-5	TRBV27	TGTGCCAGCAGTTTCACAGGGGAGGCCAAGACCCAGTACTTC	CASSFTGEAKTQYF
TRBD2	once	TRBJ2-2	TRBV10-2	TGCGCCAGCAATGAACTAGCGGCCGGGGAGCTGTTTTTT	CASNELAAGELFF
NA	NA	TRBJ2-1	TRBV9	TGTGCCAGCAGCCCCGGAGGGTCCTTTGACTATGAGCAGTTCTTC	CASSPGGSFDYEQFF
NA	NA	TRBJ2-2	TRBV5-1	TGCGCCAGCAGCTTAGGGCAGGGGCTAAACACCGGGGAGCTGTTTTTT	CASSLGQGLNTGELFF
NA	NA	TRBJ2-4	TRBV11-1	TGTGCCAGCAGCCAGGAGGGAGTCCCCATTCAGTACTTC	CASSQEGVPIQYF
NA	NA	TRBJ1-1	TRBV7-8	TGTGCCAGCAGCTTAACCGGGGGTAACGGTGAAGCTTTCTTT	CASSLTGGNGEAFF
NA	NA	TRBJ2-5	TRBV27	TGTGCCAGCAGTTTAACCGGTTTCGGGGAGACCCAGTACTTC	CASSLTGFGETQYF
TRBD1	NA	TRBJ1-5	TRBV6-5	TGTGCCAGCAGACCGGGACAGGTGACCAATCAGCCCCAGCATTTT	CASRPGQVTNQPQHF
TRBD1	NA	TRBJ1-1	TRBV5-4	TGTGCCAGCAGCACTCCGGGACAGCCCAAAGCTTTCTTT	CASSTPGQPKAFF
TRBD1	NA	TRBJ2-1	TRBV7-2	TGTGCCAGCAGCTCGACAGGGGGCAATGAGCAGTTCTTC	CASSSTGGNEQFF